This TCR beta chain was profiled in a study of cytomegalovirus exposure and HLA in healthy donors. Study-wide points: Rare sequences made up most TCRs, while some public TCRs were found in many donors. Reports described diagnosis of cytomegalovirus status by the classifier as highly specific and sensitive. In the approximately 120 validation repertoires, a later analysis found that first-cohort TCR clusters tended to co-occur.

The donors were in the roughly 130-subject validation cohort, distinct from the roughly 720-subject first cohort. Germline-derived CDR1 and CDR2 are MNHNS and SASEGT. The CDR3 sequence is 14 residues long. J was trimmed by 6 bases and V by 7 bases; bases with no gene match: 6. Sequencing was performed with immunoSEQ multiplex PCR; in TCRdb, only in-frame clones are kept and a portion is missing. Counted here are about 70,000 clones, roughly 92% occurring once; the ten biggest clones make up under 2%. This clone was observed a few times. Its antigen is unknown. The sequencing input was PBMCs. The receptor was isolated from a young woman in good health and CMV-seropositive. The V and J genes are TRBV6-1 and TRBJ1-5, with 10 nucleotides matching TRBD1. The CDR3 loop reads CASKGTGAGQPQHF. CDR3 coding DNA: TGTGCCAGCAAAGGGACAGGGGCAGGTCAGCCCCAGCATTTT.